Presented here are 21 T cell receptor beta chains from one specimen sequenced in a study of T cells in Graves' hyperthyroidism and ophthalmopathy. The CDR3 regions of TCR beta were amplified from RNA transcripts. An initial round of RT-PCR targeting the TCR CDR3 relied on the HTBI primer set. MiXCR, applied by TCRdb to the multiplex PCR reads, yields one record per CDR3 protein. The data show under 350,000 distinct CDR3 sequences, approximately 22% seen once. Material: blood. Source of these receptors: a woman between 45 and 60 years old with Graves' hyperthyroidism.

As for this clonotype: No DNA is shown, since the ends of the CDR3 on it are uncertain; the CDR3 is the one TCRdb lists. The rearrangement links TRBV12-3 or TRBV12-4 to TRBJ2-1. The CDR3 has 13 residues if both end residues are counted. CDR3 amino acids: CASSLAEALWQFF.

This clonotype was counted only a few times. This chain uses TRBV29-1 with TRBJ2-7; D is possibly TRBD2 (7 bases). CDR3 length equals 13 residues. The germline V and J ends were trimmed by 7 bases and 0 bases, with 13 bases remaining between them. Germline CDR1 reads SQVTM; CDR2 reads ANQGSEA. The CDR3 nucleotides read TGCAGCGCCGTGGGAGGGGGCTCCTACGAGCAGTACTTC. Amino acids: CSAVGGGSYEQYF.

In its sample, this clonotype was seen a few times. This chain connects TRBV28 to TRBJ1-2; no definite D call. The CDR3 is made up of 12 amino acids. Germline assignment: CDR1 MDHEN and CDR2 SYDVKM. V lost 6 bases, J lost 5 bases, and 10 bases lay in between. This chain's CDR3 is CASSFKAYGYTF. The DNA for the CDR3 is TGTGCCAGCAGCTTCAAGGCGTATGGCTACACCTTC.

This clonotype was counted many times. The genes are TRBV28 and TRBJ2-3; D assignment may be TRBD1 or TRBD2 (5 bases each). The CDR3 length is 14 residues. Germline V CDR1 and CDR2: MDHEN, SYDVKM. The V end lost 7 bases, the J end lost 5 bases, and 16 bases lay between the germline ends. The CDR3 region is CASTSGARIDTQYF. The CDR3, as DNA: TGTGCCAGCACCTCCGGGGCTAGGATAGATACGCAGTATTTT.

The rearrangement uses TRBV12-3 or TRBV12-4 and TRBJ1-1, with D possibly being TRBD1 (6 bases). Trimming cost V 6 bases and J 4 bases, with 18 bases left between them. The CDR3 consists of 15 residues. CDR3 sequence: CASSRTQTGRTEAFF. CDR3 nucleotides: TGTGCCAGCAGCCGAACCCAGACAGGTCGCACTGAAGCTTTCTTT.

As to this clonotype: An end of the junction differs from the germline gene, which may be a read error. The chain employs TRBV7-9 and TRBJ2-3; D could derive from TRBD1 or TRBD2 (5 bases each). The germline CDR1 and CDR2 sequences are SEHNR and FQNEAQ (reference sequence). The CDR3 is 14 amino acids. Here the CDR3 reads CASSLGVRTETQYF. The CDR3 bases are TGTGCCAGCAGCTTGGGGGTCCGCACAGAAACGCAGTATTTT.

Many counts were recorded for this clonotype. The rearrangement links TRBV28 to TRBJ2-3; a possible D gene is TRBD2 (5 bases). The CDR3 totals 15 residues. V lost 2 bases and J 1 base, leaving 10 bases between the germline ends. CDR1 is MDHEN and CDR2 is SYDVKM in the germline V gene. The CDR3 DNA is TGTGCCAGCAGTTTAGAGCGGTCGGGCACAGATACGCAGTATTTT. It codes for CASSLERSGTDTQYF.

Many counts were recorded for this clonotype. The germline gene is not matched at one end of the junction; a read error may be the cause. The J gene is TRBJ2-2, the V gene TRBV12-3 or TRBV12-4; 10 nucleotides align to TRBD1. This CDR3 has 16 amino acids. The CDR3 DNA is TGTGCCAGCAGCTTAGGACAGGGGGCGAACACCGGGGAGCTGTTTTTT. Translated: CASSLGQGANTGELFF.

This clonotype was counted at least ten times. The rearrangement links TRBV6-2 or TRBV6-3 to TRBJ1-1; 7 nucleotides align to TRBD1. CDR1 and CDR2 from the germline V gene are MNHEY and SVGEGT. J lost 0 bases, V lost 8 bases, and 15 bases had no gene match. This CDR3 region has 17 residues. The CDR3 here is CASRPPGTARMNTEAFF. CDR3 coding DNA: TGTGCCAGCCGCCCCCCCGGGACAGCCAGGATGAACACTGAAGCTTTCTTT.

This chain links TRBV11-2 with TRBJ2-3, with 11 nucleotides matching TRBD2. Germline CDR1 reads SGHAT; CDR2 reads FQNNGV. CDR3 length: 18 residues. The V and J ends lost 3 bases and 0 bases, in that order; junction bases with no gene match: 8. CDR3 in DNA: TGTGCCAGCAGCTTGGCCCGGACTAGCGGGCCTAGCACAGATACGCAGTATTTT. It translates to CASSLARTSGPSTDTQYF.

This clonotype occurred many times. The genes are TRBV20-1 and TRBJ2-3; no definite D call. The CDR3 sequence is 12 residues long. V lost 0 bases and J lost 1, with 2 bases in between. The germline V gene encodes CDR1 DFQATT and CDR2 SNEGSKA (reference sequence). The CDR3 DNA reads as TGCAGTGCTAGAGAGGGCACAGATACGCAGTATTTT. This translates into CSAREGTDTQYF.

Ten or more counts support this clonotype. The rearrangement joins TRBV28 to TRBJ2-1; D might be TRBD1 (6 bases). Germline V CDR1 and CDR2: MDHEN, SYDVKM. The CDR3 is made up of 13 amino acids. V lost 5 bases to trimming and J lost 12 bases, with 17 bases between them. DNA for the CDR3: TGTGCCAGCAGTAAGCCAGGGGCCCGGGTGCAGTTCTTC. Protein sequence: CASSKPGARVQFF.

The chain joins TRBV19 to TRBJ1-1, with D possibly being TRBD1 (6 bases). V was shortened by 4 bases and J by 4 bases, with 10 bases between the two germline ends. The CDR3 sequence is 13 residues long. Germline CDR1 is LNHDA and CDR2 is SQIVND (reference sequence). The CDR3 is CASSTDRTTEAFF. In nucleotides, the CDR3 is TGTGCCAGTAGTACGGACAGAACCACTGAAGCTTTCTTT.

This clonotype was counted between two and nine times. The CDR3 DNA reads as TGCGCCAGCAGCCAAGATCCCCGACAGGGCGCGAACACTGAAGCTTTCTTT. Translating gives CASSQDPRQGANTEAFF. The chain has TRBV4-1 and TRBJ1-1; the match to TRBD1 covers 7 bases. J was trimmed by 1 base and V by 0 bases; bases with no gene match: 8. CDR1 is MGHRA and CDR2 is YSYEKL in the germline V gene. This CDR3 region has 17 residues.

This clonotype was seen more than once but under ten times. The chain is built from TRBV7-2 and TRBJ1-3; unclear D gene. Trimming pared 1 base from V and 0 bases from J, leaving 10 bases between. CDR1 and CDR2 from the germline V gene are SGHTA and FQGNSA. The CDR3 runs 16 residues. This CDR3 reads CASSLERTFSGNTIYF. CDR3 sequence (DNA): TGTGCCAGCAGCTTAGAACGGACTTTCTCTGGAAACACCATATATTTT.

Remarks on this clonotype: This could be a read error, since a much larger clone is one nucleotide away. V gene TRBV7-2 combines with J gene TRBJ2-7; perhaps D is TRBD1 or TRBD2 (5 bases each). This CDR3 contains 15 residues. The V gene's germline CDR1 is SGHTA and CDR2 FQGNSA. The CDR3 reads CVSSLNRDHSYEQYF. CDR3 nucleotide sequence: TGTGTCAGCAGCTTGAATAGGGACCACTCCTACGAGCAGTACTTC.

This clonotype was recorded many times. The chain uses TRBV11-2 and TRBJ2-1; 10 bases fit TRBD2. CDR3 length equals 19 residues. Germline assignment: CDR1 SGHAT and CDR2 FQNNGV. J lost 0 bases, V lost 1 base, and 9 bases had no gene match. The CDR3 DNA reads as TGTGCCAGCAGCTTAGGACTAGCGGGCAGGAGACTCTCCTACAATGAGCAGTTCTTC. Amino acid sequence: CASSLGLAGRRLSYNEQFF. The full variable domain, with the rest looked up from reference TRBV11-2 and TRBJ2-1, is EAGVAQSPRYKIIEKRQSVAFWCNPISGHATLYWYQQILGQGPKLLIQFQNNGVVDDSQLPKDRFSAERLKGVDSTLKIQPAKLEDSAVYLCASSLGLAGRRLSYNEQFFGPGTRLTVL.

At least ten counts were recorded for this clonotype. The chain carries TRBV27 and TRBJ2-1, with 8 nucleotides matching TRBD1. The germline CDR1 and CDR2 sequences are MNHEY and SMNVEV (reference sequence). This CDR3 comprises 15 residues. V was clipped by 5 bases and J by 3 bases; unmatched bases: 6. Here the CDR3 reads CASSPGQGFYNEQFF. The CDR3 DNA reads TGTGCCAGCAGTCCAGGACAGGGTTTCTACAATGAGCAGTTCTTC.

Only a few counts were recorded for this clonotype. This CDR3 is CASSRDSGRNTEAFF. The DNA for the CDR3 is TGTGCCAGCAGCAGGGACAGCGGTAGGAACACTGAAGCTTTCTTT. The J gene is TRBJ1-1, the V gene TRBV5-4; TRBD1 agrees at 7 bases. The length of the CDR3 is 15 residues. Trimming cost V 4 bases and J 1 base; bases outside gene matches: 7. Germline V gene data show CDR1 as SGHNT and CDR2 as YYREEE (reference sequence).

This clonotype occurred a few times. This chain uses TRBV2 with TRBJ2-7; the match to TRBD2 covers 7 bases. The CDR3 is 16 amino acids. The V segment lost 1 base and the J segment 3 bases; nucleotides outside the gene matches: 9. Germline V lookup: CDR1 SNHLY, CDR2 FYNNEI. CDR3 sequence reads: CASSEVGRGRFYEQYF. The CDR3, as DNA: TGTGCCAGCAGTGAAGTGGGGCGGGGGAGATTCTACGAGCAGTACTTC.

In its sample, this clonotype was seen many times. This rearrangement joins TRBV29-1 to TRBJ2-5, with a weak D call TRBD1 (5 bases). CDR1 is SQVTM and CDR2 is ANQGSEA in the germline V gene. This CDR3 is 11 amino acids long. The germline V and J ends were trimmed by 2 bases and 5 bases, with 6 bases remaining between them. The CDR3 loop is CSVEKGETQYF. CDR3 in DNA: TGCAGCGTTGAAAAGGGGGAGACCCAGTACTTC. The complete variable domain, with remaining parts taken from reference TRBV29-1 and TRBJ2-5, reads SAVISQKPSRDICQRGTSLTIQCQVDSQVTMMFWYRQQPGQSLTLIATANQGSEATYESGFVIDKFPISRPNLTFSTLTVSNMSPEDSSIYLCSVEKGETQYFGPGTRLLVL.